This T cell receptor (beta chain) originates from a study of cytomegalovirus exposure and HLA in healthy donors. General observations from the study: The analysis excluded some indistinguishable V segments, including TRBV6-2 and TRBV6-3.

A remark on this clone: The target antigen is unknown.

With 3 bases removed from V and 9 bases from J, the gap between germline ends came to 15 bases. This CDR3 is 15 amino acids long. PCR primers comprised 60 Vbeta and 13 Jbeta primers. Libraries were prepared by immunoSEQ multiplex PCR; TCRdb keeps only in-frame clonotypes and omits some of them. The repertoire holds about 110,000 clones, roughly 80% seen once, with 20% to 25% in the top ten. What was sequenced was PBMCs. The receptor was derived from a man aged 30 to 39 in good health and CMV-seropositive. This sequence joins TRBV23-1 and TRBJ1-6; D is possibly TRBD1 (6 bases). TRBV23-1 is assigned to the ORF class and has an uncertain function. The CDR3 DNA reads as TGCGCCAGCAGTCAGCGCCGACAGGTTGGTTCACCCCTCCACTTT. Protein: CASSQRRQVGSPLHF.